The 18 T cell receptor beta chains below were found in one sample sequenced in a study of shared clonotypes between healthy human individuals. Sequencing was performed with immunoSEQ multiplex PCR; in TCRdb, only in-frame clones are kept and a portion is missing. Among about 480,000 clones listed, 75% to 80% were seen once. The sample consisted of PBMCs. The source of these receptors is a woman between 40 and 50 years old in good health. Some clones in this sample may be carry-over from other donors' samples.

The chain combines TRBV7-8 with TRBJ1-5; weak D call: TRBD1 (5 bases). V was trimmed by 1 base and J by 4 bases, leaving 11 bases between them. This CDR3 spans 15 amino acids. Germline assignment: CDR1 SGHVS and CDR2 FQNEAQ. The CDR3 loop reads CASSLDSQGNQPQHF. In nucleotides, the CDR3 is TGTGCCAGCAGCTTAGATTCCCAGGGAAATCAGCCCCAGCATTTT. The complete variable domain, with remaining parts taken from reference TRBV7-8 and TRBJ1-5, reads GAGVSQSPRYKVAKRGQDVALRCDPISGHVSLFWYQQALGQGPEFLTYFQNEAQLDKSGLPSDRFFAERPEGSVSTLKIQRTQQEDSAVYLCASSLDSQGNQPQHFGDGTRLSIL.

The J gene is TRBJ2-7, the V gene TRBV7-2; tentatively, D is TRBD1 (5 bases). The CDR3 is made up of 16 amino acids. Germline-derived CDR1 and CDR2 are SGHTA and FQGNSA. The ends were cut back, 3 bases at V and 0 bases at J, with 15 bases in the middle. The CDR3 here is CASSLVRTLISYEQYF. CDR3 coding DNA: TGTGCCAGCAGCTTGGTGCGGACACTTATCTCCTACGAGCAGTACTTC.

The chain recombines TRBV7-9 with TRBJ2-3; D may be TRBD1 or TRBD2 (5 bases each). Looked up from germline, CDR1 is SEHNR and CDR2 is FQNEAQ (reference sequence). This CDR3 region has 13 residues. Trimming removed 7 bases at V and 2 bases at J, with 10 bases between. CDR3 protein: CASTLGDTDTQYF. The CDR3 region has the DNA TGTGCCAGCACTTTGGGGGACACAGATACGCAGTATTTT.

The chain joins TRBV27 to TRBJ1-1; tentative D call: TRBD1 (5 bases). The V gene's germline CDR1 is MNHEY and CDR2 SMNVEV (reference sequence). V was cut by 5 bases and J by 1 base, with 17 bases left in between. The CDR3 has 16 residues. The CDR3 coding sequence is TGTGCCAGCAGTCGACCTCCGGGACGGTGGAACACTGAAGCTTTCTTT. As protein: CASSRPPGRWNTEAFF.

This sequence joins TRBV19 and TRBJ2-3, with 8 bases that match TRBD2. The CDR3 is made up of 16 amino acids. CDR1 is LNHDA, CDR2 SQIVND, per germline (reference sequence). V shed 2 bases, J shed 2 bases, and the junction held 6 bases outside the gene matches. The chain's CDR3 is CASSILAGGFTDTQYF. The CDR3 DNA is TGTGCCAGTAGTATACTCGCGGGAGGTTTCACAGATACGCAGTATTTT.

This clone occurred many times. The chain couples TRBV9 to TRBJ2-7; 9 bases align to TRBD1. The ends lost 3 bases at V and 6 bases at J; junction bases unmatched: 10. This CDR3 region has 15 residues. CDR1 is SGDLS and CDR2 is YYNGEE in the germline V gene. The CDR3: CASSASTGGIGEQYF. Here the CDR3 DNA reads TGTGCCAGCAGCGCCTCGACAGGGGGTATTGGCGAGCAGTACTTC.

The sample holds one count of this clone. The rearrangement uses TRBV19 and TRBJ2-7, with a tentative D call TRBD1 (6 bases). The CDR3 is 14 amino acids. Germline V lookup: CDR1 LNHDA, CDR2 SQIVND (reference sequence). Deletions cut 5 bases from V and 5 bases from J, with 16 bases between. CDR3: CASSESRGRDEQYF. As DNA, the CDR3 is TGTGCCAGTAGTGAATCCAGGGGCCGGGACGAGCAGTACTTC.

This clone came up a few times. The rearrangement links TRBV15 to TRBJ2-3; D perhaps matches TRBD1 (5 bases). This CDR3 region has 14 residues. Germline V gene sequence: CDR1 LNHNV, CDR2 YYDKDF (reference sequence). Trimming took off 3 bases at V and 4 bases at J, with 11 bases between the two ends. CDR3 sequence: CATSSAVGPDTQYF. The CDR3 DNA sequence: TGTGCCACCAGCAGTGCGGTGGGGCCAGATACGCAGTATTTT.

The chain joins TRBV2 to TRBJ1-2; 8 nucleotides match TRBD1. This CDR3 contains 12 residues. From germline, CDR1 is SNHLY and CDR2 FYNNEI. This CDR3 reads CDLIGTGDGYTF. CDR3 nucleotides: TGTGACTTGATAGGGACAGGAGACGGCTACACCTTC.

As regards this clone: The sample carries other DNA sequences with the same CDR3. CDR3: CASIPAGTGNGYTF. CDR3 in DNA: TGTGCCAGTATCCCAGCCGGGACGGGGAACGGCTACACCTTC. The chain joins TRBV19 to TRBJ1-2; TRBD1 is a possible D gene (5 bases). V shed 7 bases and J shed 8 bases, with 20 bases lying between them. The CDR3 covers 14 residues. Germline values: CDR1 LNHDA, CDR2 SQIVND (reference sequence).

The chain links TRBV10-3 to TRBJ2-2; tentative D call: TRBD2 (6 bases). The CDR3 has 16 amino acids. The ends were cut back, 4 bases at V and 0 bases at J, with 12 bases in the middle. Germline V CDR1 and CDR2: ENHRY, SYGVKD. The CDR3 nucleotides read TGTGCCATCAGTGTGTCCCTAGCGCCGAACACCGGGGAGCTGTTTTTT. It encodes CAISVSLAPNTGELFF.

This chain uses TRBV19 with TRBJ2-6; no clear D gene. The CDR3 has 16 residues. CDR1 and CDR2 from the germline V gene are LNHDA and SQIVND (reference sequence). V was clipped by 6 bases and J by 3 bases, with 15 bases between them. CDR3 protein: CASSRDSGDGANVLTF. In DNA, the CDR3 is TGTGCCAGTAGCCGCGATTCCGGAGATGGGGCCAACGTCCTGACTTTC.

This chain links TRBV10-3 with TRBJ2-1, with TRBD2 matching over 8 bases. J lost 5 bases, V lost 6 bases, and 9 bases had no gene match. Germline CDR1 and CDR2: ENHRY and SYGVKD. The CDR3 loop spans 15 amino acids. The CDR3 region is CAIRIMAGGHNEQFF. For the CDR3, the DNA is TGTGCCATCAGGATAATGGCGGGGGGCCACAATGAGCAGTTCTTC.

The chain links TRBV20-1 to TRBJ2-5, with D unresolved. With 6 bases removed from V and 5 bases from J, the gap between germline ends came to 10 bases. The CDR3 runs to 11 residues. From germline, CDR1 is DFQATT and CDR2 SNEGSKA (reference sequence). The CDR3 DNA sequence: TGCAGTGCCTCCAGTATTGAGACCCAGTACTTC. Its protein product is CSASSIETQYF.

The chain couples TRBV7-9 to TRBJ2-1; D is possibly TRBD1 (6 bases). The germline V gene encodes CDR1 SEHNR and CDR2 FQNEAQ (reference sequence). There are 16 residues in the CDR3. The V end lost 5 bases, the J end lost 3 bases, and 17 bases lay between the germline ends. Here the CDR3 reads CASSPRGGSGYNEQFF. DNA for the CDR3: TGTGCCAGCAGCCCCCGAGGGGGTTCTGGCTACAATGAGCAGTTCTTC.

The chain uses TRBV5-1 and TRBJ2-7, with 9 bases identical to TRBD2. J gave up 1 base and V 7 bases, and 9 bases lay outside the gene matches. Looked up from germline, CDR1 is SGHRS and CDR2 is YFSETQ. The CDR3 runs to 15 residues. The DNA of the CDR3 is TGCGCCAGCGGTTTGCTAGCGGGATCGTCCTACGAGCAGTACTTC. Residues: CASGLLAGSSYEQYF.

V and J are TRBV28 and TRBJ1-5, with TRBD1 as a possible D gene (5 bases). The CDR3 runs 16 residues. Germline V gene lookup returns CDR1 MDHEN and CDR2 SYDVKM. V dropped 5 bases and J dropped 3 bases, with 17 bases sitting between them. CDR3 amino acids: CASSPPIRGDNQPQHF. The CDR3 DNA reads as TGTGCCAGCAGTCCCCCCATAAGGGGCGACAATCAGCCCCAGCATTTT.

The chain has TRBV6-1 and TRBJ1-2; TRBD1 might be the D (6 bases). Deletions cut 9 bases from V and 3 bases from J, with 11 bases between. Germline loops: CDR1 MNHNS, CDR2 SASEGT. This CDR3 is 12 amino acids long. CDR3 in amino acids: CASSQGYYGYTF. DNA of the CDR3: TGTGCCAGTTCTCAGGGGTACTATGGCTACACCTTC.